One T cell receptor beta chain is described in this entry. TCRdb's copy holds only in-frame clones and misses some; the assay was immunoSEQ multiplex PCR. The repertoire holds roughly 180,000 clones, with 92% as singletons. Looked up from germline, CDR1 is MDHEN and CDR2 is SYDVKM. CDR3 length equals 15 residues. V trimming: 3 bases; J trimming: 6 bases; junction bases outside the gene matches: 6. The source of the sample is a study of T cell responses to AZD1222 COVID-19 vaccine. This sequence was found in an adult who received the AZD1222 COVID-19 vaccine. The sample here was peripheral blood, taken 28 days after the second AZD1222 dose. The chain joins TRBV28 to TRBJ2-2; 8 bases fit TRBD1. The CDR3 bases are TGTGCCAGCAGTTTGTTGGCAGGGGGCCCCGGGGAGCTGTTTTTT. Protein product: CASSLLAGGPGELFF.